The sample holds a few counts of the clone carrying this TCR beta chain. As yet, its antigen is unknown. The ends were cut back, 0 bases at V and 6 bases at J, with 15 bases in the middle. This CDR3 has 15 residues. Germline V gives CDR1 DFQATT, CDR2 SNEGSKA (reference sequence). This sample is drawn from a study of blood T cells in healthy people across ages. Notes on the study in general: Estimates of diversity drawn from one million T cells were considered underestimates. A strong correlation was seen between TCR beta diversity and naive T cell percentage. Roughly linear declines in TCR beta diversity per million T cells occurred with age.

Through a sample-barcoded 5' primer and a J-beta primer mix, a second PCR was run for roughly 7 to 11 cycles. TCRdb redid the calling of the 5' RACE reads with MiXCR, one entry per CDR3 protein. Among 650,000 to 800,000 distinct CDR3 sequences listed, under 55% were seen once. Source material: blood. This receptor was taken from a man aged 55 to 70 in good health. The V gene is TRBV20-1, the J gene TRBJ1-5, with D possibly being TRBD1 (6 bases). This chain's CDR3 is CSAREVRGGRQPQHF. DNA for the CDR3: TGCAGTGCTAGAGAGGTCAGGGGAGGTCGTCAGCCCCAGCATTTT.